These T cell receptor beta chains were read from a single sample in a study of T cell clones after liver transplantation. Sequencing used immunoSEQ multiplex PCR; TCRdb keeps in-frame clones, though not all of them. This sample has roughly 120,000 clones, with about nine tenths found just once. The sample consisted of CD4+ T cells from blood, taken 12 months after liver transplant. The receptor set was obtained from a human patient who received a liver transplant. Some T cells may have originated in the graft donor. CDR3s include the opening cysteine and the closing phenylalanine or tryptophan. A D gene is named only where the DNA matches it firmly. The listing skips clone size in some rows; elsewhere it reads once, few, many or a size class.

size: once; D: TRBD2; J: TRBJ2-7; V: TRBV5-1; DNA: TGCGCCAGCAGCTTGGCTAGCGGGAGTACGTACGAGCAGTACTTC; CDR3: CASSLASGSTYEQYF
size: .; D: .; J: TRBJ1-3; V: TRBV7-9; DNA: TGTGCCAGCGTGTTGGTGGGACCGGGGGGAAACACCATATATTTT; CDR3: CASVLVGPGGNTIYF
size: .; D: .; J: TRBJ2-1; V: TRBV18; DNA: TGTGCCAGCTGGACCGGCGGTGCGGGATGGAATGAGCAGTTCTTC; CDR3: CASWTGGAGWNEQFF
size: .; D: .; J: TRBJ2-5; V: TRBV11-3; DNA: TGTGCCAGCAGCACATTCTACGGCCCTCAAGAGACCCAGTACTTC; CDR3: CASSTFYGPQETQYF
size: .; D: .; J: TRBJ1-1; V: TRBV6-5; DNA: TGTGCCAGCAGTTTGAAGAACACTGAAGCTTTCTTT; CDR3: CASSLKNTEAFF
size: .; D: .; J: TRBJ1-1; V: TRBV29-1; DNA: TGCAGCGTTGAAGTCGAACGGCTAGAGACAGGCACTGAAGCTTTCTTT; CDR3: CSVEVERLETGTEAFF
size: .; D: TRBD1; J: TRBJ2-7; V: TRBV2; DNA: TGTGCCAGCAGTGAAGGGACAGGGGTCTACGAGCAGTACTTC; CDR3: CASSEGTGVYEQYF
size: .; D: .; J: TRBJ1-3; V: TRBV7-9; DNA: TGTGCCAGCAGCGGCACAGTACAGGGAAACACCATATATTTT; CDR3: CASSGTVQGNTIYF
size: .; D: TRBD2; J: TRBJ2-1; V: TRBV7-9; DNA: TGTGCCAGCAGCATCAAGACTAGCGGGAGGGCTAATGAGCAGTTCTTC; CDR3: CASSIKTSGRANEQFF
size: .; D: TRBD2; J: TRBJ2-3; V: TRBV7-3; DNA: TGTGCCAGCAGTCCCTCGACTAGCGGGAGACTAGATACGCAGTATTTT; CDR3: CASSPSTSGRLDTQYF
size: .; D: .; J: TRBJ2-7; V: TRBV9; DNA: TGTGCCAGCAGCGTAGTCGGGGGCGAGCAGTACTTC; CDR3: CASSVVGGEQYF
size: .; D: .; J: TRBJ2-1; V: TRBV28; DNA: TGTGCCAGCATCGTCAGGGGGGATACCTACAATGAGCAGTTCTTC; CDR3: CASIVRGDTYNEQFF
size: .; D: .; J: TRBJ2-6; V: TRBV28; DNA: TGTGCCAGCAGCCCGTCCCCTGGCAGTTCTAGGGCCAACGTCCTGACTTTC; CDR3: CASSPSPGSSRANVLTF
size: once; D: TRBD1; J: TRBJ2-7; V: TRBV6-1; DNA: TGTGCCAGCAGTATTACCGGGACAGAACTTTACGAGCAGTACTTC; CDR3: CASSITGTELYEQYF
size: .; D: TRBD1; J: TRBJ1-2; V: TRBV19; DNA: TGTGCCAGTAGACCGGACAGGGGGTCCTATGGCTACACCTTC; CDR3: CASRPDRGSYGYTF
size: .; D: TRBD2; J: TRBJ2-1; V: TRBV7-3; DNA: TGTGCCAGCACTAGCGGCTCCTACAATGAGCAGTTCTTC; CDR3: CASTSGSYNEQFF
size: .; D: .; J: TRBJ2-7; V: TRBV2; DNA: TGTGCCGGGACCGCAGGTTACGAGCAGTACTTC; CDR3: CAGTAGYEQYF
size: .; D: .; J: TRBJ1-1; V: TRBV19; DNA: TGTGCCAGTAGTATCGATGCAGAGTTGAACACTGAAGCTTTCTTT; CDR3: CASSIDAELNTEAFF
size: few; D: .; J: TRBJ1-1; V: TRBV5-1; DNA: TGCGCCAGCAGCTCGGGGGGAAGTAACACTGAAGCTTTCTTT; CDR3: CASSSGGSNTEAFF
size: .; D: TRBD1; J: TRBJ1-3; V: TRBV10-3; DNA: TGTGCCATCAGAGGACAGGAGGCTGGAAACACCATATATTTT; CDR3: CAIRGQEAGNTIYF
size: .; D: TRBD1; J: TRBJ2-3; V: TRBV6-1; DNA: TGTGCCAGCAGTGGTAAAAACAGGGGGATGGGAGATACGCAGTATTTT; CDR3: CASSGKNRGMGDTQYF
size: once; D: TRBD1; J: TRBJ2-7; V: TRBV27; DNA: TGTGCCAGCCGGACAGGGTGGGAGCAGTACTTC; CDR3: CASRTGWEQYF
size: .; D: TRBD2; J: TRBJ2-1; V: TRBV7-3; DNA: TGTGCCAGCAGCGTAAGACTAGCGGGATACAATGAGCAGTTCTTC; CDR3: CASSVRLAGYNEQFF
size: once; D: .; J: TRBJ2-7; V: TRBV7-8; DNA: TGTGCCAGCAGCTTAGAAGTATCCACTTTCTACGAGCAGTACTTC; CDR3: CASSLEVSTFYEQYF
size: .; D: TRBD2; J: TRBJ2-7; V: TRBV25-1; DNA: TGTGCCAGCAGTGAAATGAGGACTAGCGGATCGTACGAGCAGTACTTC; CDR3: CASSEMRTSGSYEQYF
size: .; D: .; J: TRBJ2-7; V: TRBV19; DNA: TGTGCCAGTAGTATAGTGGGGGGATCAAACTACGAGCAGTACTTC; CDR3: CASSIVGGSNYEQYF
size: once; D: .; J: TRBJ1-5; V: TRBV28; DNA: TGTGCCAGCAGTTTAACAGATCAGCCCCAGCATTTT; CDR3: CASSLTDQPQHF
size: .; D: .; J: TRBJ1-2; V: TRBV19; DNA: TGTGCCAGCGCCCCTCTTGGCCGCAACTATGGCTACACCTTC; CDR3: CASAPLGRNYGYTF
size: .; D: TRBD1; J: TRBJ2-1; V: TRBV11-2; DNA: TGTGCCAGCAGCACGAACAGGGGGCGCGGGGATGAGCAGTTCTTC; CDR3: CASSTNRGRGDEQFF
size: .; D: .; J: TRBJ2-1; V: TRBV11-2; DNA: TGTGCCAGCAGCTTAGGGAGAGTGGGCTGGAGTGAGCAGTTCTTC; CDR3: CASSLGRVGWSEQFF
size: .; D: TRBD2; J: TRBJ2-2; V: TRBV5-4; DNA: TGTGCCAGCAGCTCGGGACTAGCGGGAGGGAACACCGGGGAGCTGTTTTTT; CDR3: CASSSGLAGGNTGELFF
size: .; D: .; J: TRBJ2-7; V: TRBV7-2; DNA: TGTGCCACCGGCCACCTGGGTAGTGGTGAGCAGTACTTC; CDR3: CATGHLGSGEQYF
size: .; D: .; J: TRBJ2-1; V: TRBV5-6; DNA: TGTGCCAGCAGCTTCCAGACCCTCAATGAGCAGTTCTTC; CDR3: CASSFQTLNEQFF
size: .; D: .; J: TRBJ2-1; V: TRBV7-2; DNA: TGTGCCAGCAGCTTAGGAGCCGGGAATGAGCAGTTCTTC; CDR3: CASSLGAGNEQFF
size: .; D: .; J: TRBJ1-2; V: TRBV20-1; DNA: TGCAGTGCCCTATATGGGTCTGGCTACACCTTC; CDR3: CSALYGSGYTF
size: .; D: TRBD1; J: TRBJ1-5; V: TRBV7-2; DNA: TGTGCCAGCAGCTTAGATAGGGGGCCCTCGGCGGGTCAGCCCCAGCATTTT; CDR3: CASSLDRGPSAGQPQHF
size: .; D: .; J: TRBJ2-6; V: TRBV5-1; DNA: TGCGCCAGCAGCTTGGATGGGCGCTCTGGGGCCAACGTCCTGACTTTC; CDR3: CASSLDGRSGANVLTF
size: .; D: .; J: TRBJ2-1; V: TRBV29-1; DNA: TGCAGCGTTGAAACCCCCGGGAGCTCCTACAATGAGCAGTTCTTC; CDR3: CSVETPGSSYNEQFF
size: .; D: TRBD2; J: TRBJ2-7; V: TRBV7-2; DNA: TGTGCCAGCAGCTTTCGATGGGAGCGGGGCCCGAAGGAGCAGTACTTC; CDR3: CASSFRWERGPKEQYF
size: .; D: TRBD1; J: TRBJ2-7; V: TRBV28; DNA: TGTGCCAGCAGTCACGGGCTAGACAGGGGAAGCTACGAGCAGTACTTC; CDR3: CASSHGLDRGSYEQYF
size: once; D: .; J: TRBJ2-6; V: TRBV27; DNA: TGTGCCAGCAGTCCCAAGTGGGGGAACGCCAACGTCCTGACTTTC; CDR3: CASSPKWGNANVLTF
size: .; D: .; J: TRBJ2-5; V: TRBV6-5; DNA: TGTGCCAGCAGTTACTCAGGGTGGAGTGAGACCCAGTACTTC; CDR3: CASSYSGWSETQYF